A single sample gave rise to the 9 T cell receptor beta chains below, sequenced in a study of CD8+ T cells in alopecia areata. Stated treatment: oral pan-JAK inhibitor, 5-10 mg twice daily. RNA extraction and reverse transcription yielded cDNA as sequencing template. The data were produced by immunoSEQ multiplex PCR, yet TCRdb's version contains in-frame clones alone and is incomplete. The sample has 150,000 to 200,000 clones; about three fifths are singletons. The starting material was CD4+ T cells sorted from blood, obtained at week 56, from a patient treated with tofacitinib. The receptor set was obtained from a human donor with alopecia areata.

This sequence joins TRBV9 and TRBJ1-1; D not certain. Germline V gene data show CDR1 as SGDLS and CDR2 as YYNGEE. The CDR3 runs 13 residues. Trimming stripped 3 bases from V and 1 base from J, with 7 bases between. Here the CDR3 DNA reads TGTGCCAGCAGCGAGACGGCGAACACTGAAGCTTTCTTT. It codes for CASSETANTEAFF.

This sequence joins TRBV7-9 and TRBJ2-3; either TRBD1 or TRBD2 may fit D (5 bases each). The V end was cut by 3 bases, the J end by 2 bases, with 9 bases between. The V gene's germline CDR1 is SEHNR and CDR2 FQNEAQ (reference sequence). The CDR3 totals 14 residues. CDR3 sequence: CASSFGASTDTQYF. DNA for the CDR3: TGTGCCAGCAGCTTCGGGGCGTCCACAGATACGCAGTATTTT.

The chain links TRBV7-9 to TRBJ1-1; D is unclear. The germline V and J ends were trimmed by 1 base and 1 base, with 4 bases remaining between them. The CDR3 is 13 residues long. The germline CDR1 and CDR2 sequences are SEHNR and FQNEAQ (reference sequence). CDR3 nucleotide sequence: TGTGCCAGCAGCTTAGGACAGAACACTGAAGCTTTCTTT. Its translation: CASSLGQNTEAFF.

This clone occurred a few times. The rearrangement links TRBV7-9 to TRBJ2-5, with D perhaps TRBD2 (6 bases). The germline V gene has CDR1 SEHNR and CDR2 FQNEAQ (reference sequence). The CDR3 spans 15 residues. Trimming cost V 3 bases and J 3 bases, with 14 bases left between them. This CDR3 reads CASSLSRGSKETQYF. In nucleotides, the CDR3 is TGTGCCAGCAGCTTGTCCCGGGGGAGCAAAGAGACCCAGTACTTC.

V is TRBV30 and J is TRBJ2-5; D is uncertain. The CDR3 loop spans 12 amino acids. V lost 3 bases and J lost 5, with 10 bases in between. Germline CDR1 GTSNPN, CDR2 SVGIG (reference sequence). The CDR3 bases are TGTGCCTGGAGCCTAAACGGGGAGACCCAGTACTTC. Its translation: CAWSLNGETQYF.

This clone was recorded only once. The chain recombines TRBV5-1 with TRBJ2-6, with 7 nucleotides matching TRBD1. The germline CDR1 and CDR2 sequences are SGHRS and YFSETQ. J lost 4 bases, V lost 1 base, and 11 bases had no gene match. The CDR3 has 18 residues. The CDR3, as DNA: TGCGCCAGCAGCTTGTACGGACAGGACCTCGTGGGGGCCAACGTCCTGACTTTC. Protein: CASSLYGQDLVGANVLTF.

The V and J genes are TRBV6-6 and TRBJ2-3, with D perhaps being TRBD1 or TRBD2 (5 bases each). Germline values: CDR1 MNHNY, CDR2 SVGAGI (reference sequence). The V end lost 7 bases, the J end lost 4 bases, and 15 bases lay between the germline ends. The CDR3 length is 14 residues. The DNA for the CDR3 is TGTGCCAGCACTAGAGGGGCTTGGCCAGATACGCAGTATTTT. This sequence encodes CASTRGAWPDTQYF.

V and J are TRBV2 and TRBJ2-5; D is uncertain. Between the trimmed V and J ends, which lost 4 bases and 1 base, there was a span of 10 bases. CDR3 length equals 14 residues. CDR1 is SNHLY, CDR2 FYNNEI, per germline. The CDR3 loop reads CASSVRRLQETQYF. As DNA, the CDR3 is TGTGCCAGCAGTGTGCGGCGGCTCCAAGAGACCCAGTACTTC.

This chain links TRBV6-1 with TRBJ2-2; 7 bases fit TRBD2. The CDR3 totals 14 residues. Germline V gene data show CDR1 as MNHNS and CDR2 as SASEGT. V lost 6 bases to trimming and J lost 4 bases; unmatched junction nucleotides: 5. DNA of the CDR3: TGTGCCAGCAGATTCCCTAGCGGCACCGGGGAGCTGTTTTTT. It encodes CASRFPSGTGELFF.